This T cell receptor beta chain was recovered during a study of cytomegalovirus exposure and HLA in healthy donors. Across the whole study: Early released data had about 85 million unique TCRs, all coming from HLA-typed donors.

It was with 60 Vbeta and 13 Jbeta primers that the PCR ran. The assay was immunoSEQ multiplex PCR, and TCRdb's table has in-frame clones only and misses some. The sample records about 150,000 clones, over 65% being singletons. Notes on the study in general: It was reported in a later analysis that an Asian-associated ancestry cluster showed fewer N-insertions than the approximately 670-donor mean. Earlier results showed most TCR beta V segments being productive about 87% or about 30% of the time. Roughly uniform depth of sequencing across donors was assumed in presence/absence analyses.

Regarding this clone: Its antigen is undetermined.

Per the germline V gene, CDR1 is LNHDA and CDR2 is SQIVND (reference sequence). This CDR3 is built from 15 residues. V dropped 4 bases and J dropped 8; count of bases not matched to a gene: 12. The source of this sequence is a young woman in good health and CMV-seropositive. The sequenced sample was PBMCs. The chain combines TRBV19 with TRBJ1-2, with 8 bases matching TRBD1. Here the CDR3 reads CASSKDRAPGYGYTF. CDR3 coding DNA: TGTGCCAGTAGTAAGGACAGGGCCCCCGGTTACGGCTACACCTTC.